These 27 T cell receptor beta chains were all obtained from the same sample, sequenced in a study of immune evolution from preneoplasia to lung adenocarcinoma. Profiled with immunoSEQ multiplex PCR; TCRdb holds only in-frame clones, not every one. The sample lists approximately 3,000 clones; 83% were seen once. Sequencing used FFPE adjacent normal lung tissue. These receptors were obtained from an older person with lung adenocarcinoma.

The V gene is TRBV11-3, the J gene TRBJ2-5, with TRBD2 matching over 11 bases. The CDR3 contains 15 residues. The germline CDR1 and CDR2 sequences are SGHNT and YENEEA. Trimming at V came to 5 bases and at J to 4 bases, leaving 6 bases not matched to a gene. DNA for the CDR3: TGTGCCAGCAGCAATAGCGGGGGGGCAGGAGAGACCCAGTACTTC. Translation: CASSNSGGAGETQYF.

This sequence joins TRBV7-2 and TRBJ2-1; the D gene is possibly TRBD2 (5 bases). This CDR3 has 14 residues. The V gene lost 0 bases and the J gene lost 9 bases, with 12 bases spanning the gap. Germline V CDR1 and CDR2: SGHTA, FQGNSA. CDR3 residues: CASSLAVLAAEQFF. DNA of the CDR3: TGTGCCAGCAGCTTAGCCGTCCTAGCAGCTGAGCAGTTCTTC.

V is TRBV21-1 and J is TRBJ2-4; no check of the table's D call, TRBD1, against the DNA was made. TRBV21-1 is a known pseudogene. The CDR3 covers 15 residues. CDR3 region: CASSKVTGAENIQYF. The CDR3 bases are TGTGCCAGCAGCAAAGTGACAGGGGCCGAAAACATTCAGTACTTC.

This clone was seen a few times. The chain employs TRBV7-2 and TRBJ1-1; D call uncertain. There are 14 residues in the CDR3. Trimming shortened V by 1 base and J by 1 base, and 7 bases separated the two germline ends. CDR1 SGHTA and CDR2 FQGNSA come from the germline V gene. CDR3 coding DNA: TGTGCCAGCAGCTTAGATAACAGGAACACTGAAGCTTTCTTT. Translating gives CASSLDNRNTEAFF.

CDR3 region: CAWSVGQGSARPTGELFF. The CDR3 region has the DNA TGTGCCTGGAGTGTAGGCCAAGGTTCCGCCAGACCCACCGGGGAGCTGTTTTTT. This chain connects TRBV30 to TRBJ2-2, with D uncertain. The germline CDR1 and CDR2 sequences are GTSNPN and SVGIG (reference sequence). The CDR3 length is 18 residues. V lost 0 bases and J 4 bases, leaving 21 bases between the germline ends.

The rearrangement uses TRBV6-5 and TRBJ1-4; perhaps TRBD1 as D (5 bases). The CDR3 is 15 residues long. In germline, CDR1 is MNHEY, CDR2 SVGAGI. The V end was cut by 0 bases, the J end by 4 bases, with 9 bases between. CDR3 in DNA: TGTGCCAGCAGTTACTCACAGGCTTATAATGAAAAACTGTTTTTT. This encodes CASSYSQAYNEKLFF.

The CDR3 nucleotides are TGTGCCAGCAGCTATCCCGGGCAGGGTATTTACGAGCAGTACTTC. Translated, it gives CASSYPGQGIYEQYF. The chain links TRBV11-2 to TRBJ2-7; weak D call: TRBD1 (5 bases). The CDR3 length is 15 residues. Trimming took off 4 bases at V and 4 bases at J, with 17 bases between the two ends. CDR1 and CDR2 (germline): SGHAT, FQNNGV. The full variable domain, its missing parts supplied by reference TRBV11-2 and TRBJ2-7, is EAGVAQSPRYKIIEKRQSVAFWCNPISGHATLYWYQQILGQGPKLLIQFQNNGVVDDSQLPKDRFSAERLKGVDSTLKIQPAKLEDSAVYLCASSYPGQGIYEQYFGPGTRLTVT.

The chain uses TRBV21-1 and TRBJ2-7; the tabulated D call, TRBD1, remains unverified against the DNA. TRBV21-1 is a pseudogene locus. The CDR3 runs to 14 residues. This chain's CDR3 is CASRTTGQGDEQYF. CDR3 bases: TGTGCCAGCAGAACGACCGGACAGGGAGACGAGCAGTACTTC.

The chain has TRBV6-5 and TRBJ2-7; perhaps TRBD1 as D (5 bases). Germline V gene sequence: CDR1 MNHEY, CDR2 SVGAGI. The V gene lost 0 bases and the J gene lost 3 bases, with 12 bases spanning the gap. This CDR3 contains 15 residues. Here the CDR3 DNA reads TGTGCCAGCAGTTACTCGGGGCGGCAATTCTACGAGCAGTACTTC. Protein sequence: CASSYSGRQFYEQYF.

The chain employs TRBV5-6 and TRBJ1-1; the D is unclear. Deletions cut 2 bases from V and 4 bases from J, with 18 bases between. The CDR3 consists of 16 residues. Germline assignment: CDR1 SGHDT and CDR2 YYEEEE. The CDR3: CASSLRIFRVGTEAFF. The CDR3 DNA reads TGTGCCAGCAGCTTAAGAATATTTCGGGTAGGCACTGAAGCTTTCTTT. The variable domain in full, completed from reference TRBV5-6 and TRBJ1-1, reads DAGVTQSPTHLIKTRGQQVTLRCSPKSGHDTVSWYQQALGQGPQFIFQYYEEEERQRGNFPDRFSGHQFPNYSSELNVNALLLGDSALYLCASSLRIFRVGTEAFFGQGTRLTVV.

The CDR3 reads CAWSLSVEPYEQYF. In nucleotides, the CDR3 is TGTGCCTGGAGCCTGAGCGTGGAACCCTACGAGCAGTACTTC. The chain recombines TRBV30 with TRBJ2-7; D gene ambiguous. CDR3 length: 14 residues. Germline CDR1 and CDR2: GTSNPN and SVGIG (reference sequence). V shed 3 bases and J shed 2 bases, with 14 bases lying between them.

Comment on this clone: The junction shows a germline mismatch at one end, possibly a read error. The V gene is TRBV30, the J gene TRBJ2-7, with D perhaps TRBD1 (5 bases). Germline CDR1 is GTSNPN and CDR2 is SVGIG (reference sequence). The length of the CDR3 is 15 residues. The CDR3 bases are TGTGTCTGGAGCCGGCAGGGATCTGGGGCCTACGAGCAGTACTTC. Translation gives CVWSRQGSGAYEQYF.

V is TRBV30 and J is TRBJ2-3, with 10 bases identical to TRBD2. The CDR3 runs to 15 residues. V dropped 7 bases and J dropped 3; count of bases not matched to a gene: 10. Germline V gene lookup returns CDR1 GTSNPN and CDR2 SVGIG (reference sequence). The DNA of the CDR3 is TGTGCCTTAGGATTAGCGGGAGGAGGGACAGATACGCAGTATTTT. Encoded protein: CALGLAGGGTDTQYF.

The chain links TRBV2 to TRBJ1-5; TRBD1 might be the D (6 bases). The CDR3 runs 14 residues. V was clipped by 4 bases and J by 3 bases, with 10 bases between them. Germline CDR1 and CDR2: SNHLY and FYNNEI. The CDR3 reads CASSVDRPNQPQHF. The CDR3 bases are TGTGCCAGCAGTGTAGACAGGCCCAATCAGCCCCAGCATTTT. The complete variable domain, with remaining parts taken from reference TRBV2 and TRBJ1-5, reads EPEVTQTPSHQVTQMGQEVILRCVPISNHLYFYWYRQILGQKVEFLVSFYNNEISEKSEIFDDQFSVERPDGSNFTLKIRSTKLEDSAMYFCASSVDRPNQPQHFGDGTRLSIL.

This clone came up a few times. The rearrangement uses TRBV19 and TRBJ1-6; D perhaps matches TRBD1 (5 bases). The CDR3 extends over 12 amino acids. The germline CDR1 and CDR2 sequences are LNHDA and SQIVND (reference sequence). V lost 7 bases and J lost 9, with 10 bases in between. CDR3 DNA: TGTGCCAGTAATTCAGGGCTTTCACCCCTCCACTTT. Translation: CASNSGLSPLHF.

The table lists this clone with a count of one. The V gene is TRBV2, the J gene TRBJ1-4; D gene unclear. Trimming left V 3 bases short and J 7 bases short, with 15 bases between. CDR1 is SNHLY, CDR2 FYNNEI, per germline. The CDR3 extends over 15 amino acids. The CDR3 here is CASSDRGELGEKLFF. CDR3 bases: TGTGCCAGCAGTGATCGGGGAGAGCTTGGTGAAAAACTGTTTTTT.

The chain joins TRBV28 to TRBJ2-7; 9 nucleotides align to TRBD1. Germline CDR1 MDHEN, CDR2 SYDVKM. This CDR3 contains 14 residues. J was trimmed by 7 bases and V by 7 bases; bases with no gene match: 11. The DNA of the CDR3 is TGTGCCAGCACTACAGGGGGCTCTTCAGGAGAGCAGTACTTC. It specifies CASTTGGSSGEQYF.

This chain's CDR3 is CSVGQSSYEQYF. The DNA of the CDR3 is TGCAGCGTTGGGCAGAGCTCCTACGAGCAGTACTTC. The rearrangement uses TRBV29-1 and TRBJ2-7; D ambiguous. Germline CDR1 reads SQVTM; CDR2 reads ANQGSEA. V lost 4 bases and J 0 bases, leaving 7 bases between the germline ends. The CDR3 has 12 residues.

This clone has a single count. The CDR3 spells CSSGGGQNTEAFF. The CDR3 DNA follows: TGCAGCAGCGGGGGCGGACAGAACACTGAAGCTTTCTTT. The chain carries TRBV29-1 and TRBJ1-1, with a weak D call TRBD1 (6 bases). Germline lookup yields CDR1 SQVTM and CDR2 ANQGSEA. The V gene lost 8 bases and the J gene lost 1 base, with 14 bases spanning the gap. The CDR3 length is 13 residues.

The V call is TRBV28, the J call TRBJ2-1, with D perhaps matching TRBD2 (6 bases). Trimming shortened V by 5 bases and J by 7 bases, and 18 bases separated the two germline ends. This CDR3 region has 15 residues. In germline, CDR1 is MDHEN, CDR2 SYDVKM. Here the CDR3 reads CASSAGEPGVNEQFF. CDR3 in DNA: TGTGCCAGCAGTGCTGGGGAACCGGGAGTAAATGAGCAGTTCTTC.

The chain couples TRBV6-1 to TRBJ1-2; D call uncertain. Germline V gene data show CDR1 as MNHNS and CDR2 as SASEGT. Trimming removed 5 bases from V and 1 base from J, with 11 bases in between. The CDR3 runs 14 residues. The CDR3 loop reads CASSPAGVNYGYTF. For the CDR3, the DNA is TGTGCCAGCAGTCCCGCTGGTGTTAACTATGGCTACACCTTC.

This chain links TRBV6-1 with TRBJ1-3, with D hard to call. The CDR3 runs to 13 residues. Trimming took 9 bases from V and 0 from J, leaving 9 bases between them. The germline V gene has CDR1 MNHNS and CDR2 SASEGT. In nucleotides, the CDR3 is TGTGCCAGTAGGACCCTCTCTGGAAACACCATATATTTT. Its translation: CASRTLSGNTIYF.

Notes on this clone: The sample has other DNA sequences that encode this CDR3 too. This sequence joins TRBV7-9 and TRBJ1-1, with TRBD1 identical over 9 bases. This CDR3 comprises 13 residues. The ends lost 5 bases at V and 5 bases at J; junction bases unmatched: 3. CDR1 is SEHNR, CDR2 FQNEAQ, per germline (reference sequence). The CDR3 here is CASSPGQGTEAFF. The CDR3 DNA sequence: TGTGCCAGCAGCCCAGGACAGGGGACTGAAGCTTTCTTT.

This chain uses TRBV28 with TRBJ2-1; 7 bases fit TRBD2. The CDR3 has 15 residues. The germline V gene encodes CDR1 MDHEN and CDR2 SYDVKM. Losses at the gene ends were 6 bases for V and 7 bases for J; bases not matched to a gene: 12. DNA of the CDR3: TGTGCCAGCAGCCCCATGGGCGGGAGTACGAATGAGCAGTTCTTC. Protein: CASSPMGGSTNEQFF.

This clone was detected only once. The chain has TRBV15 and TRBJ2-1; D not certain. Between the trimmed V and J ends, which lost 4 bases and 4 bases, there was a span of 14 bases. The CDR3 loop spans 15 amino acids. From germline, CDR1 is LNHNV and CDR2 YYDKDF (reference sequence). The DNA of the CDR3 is TGTGCCACCAGCAAGGACCCAACCCCGTACAATGAGCAGTTCTTC. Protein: CATSKDPTPYNEQFF.

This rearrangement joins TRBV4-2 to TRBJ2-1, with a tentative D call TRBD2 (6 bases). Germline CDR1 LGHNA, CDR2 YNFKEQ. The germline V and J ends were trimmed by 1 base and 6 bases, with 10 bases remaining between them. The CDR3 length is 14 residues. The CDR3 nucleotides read TGTGCCAGCAGCCAAGGGCGGGAAGGCAATGAGCAGTTCTTC. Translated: CASSQGREGNEQFF.

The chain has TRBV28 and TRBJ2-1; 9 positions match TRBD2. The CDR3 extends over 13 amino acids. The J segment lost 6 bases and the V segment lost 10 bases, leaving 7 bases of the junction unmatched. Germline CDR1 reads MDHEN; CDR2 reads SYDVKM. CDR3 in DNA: TGTGCCACTTTAGCGGGAGAACGCAATGAGCAGTTCTTC. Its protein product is CATLAGERNEQFF.